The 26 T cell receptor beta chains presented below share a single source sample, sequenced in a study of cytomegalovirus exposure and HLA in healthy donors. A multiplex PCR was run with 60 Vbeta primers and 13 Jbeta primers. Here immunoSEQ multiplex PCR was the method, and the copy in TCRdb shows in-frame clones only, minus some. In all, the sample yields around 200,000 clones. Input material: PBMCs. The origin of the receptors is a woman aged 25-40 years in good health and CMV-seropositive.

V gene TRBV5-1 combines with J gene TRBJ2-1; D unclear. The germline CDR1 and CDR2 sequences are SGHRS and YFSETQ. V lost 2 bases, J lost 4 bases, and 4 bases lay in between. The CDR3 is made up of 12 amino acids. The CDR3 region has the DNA TGCGCCAGCAGCTTTTCTTACAATGAGCAGTTCTTC. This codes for CASSFSYNEQFF. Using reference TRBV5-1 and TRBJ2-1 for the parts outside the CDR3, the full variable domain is KAGVTQTPRYLIKTRGQQVTLSCSPISGHRSVSWYQQTPGQGLQFLFEYFSETQRNKGNFPGRFSGRQFSNSRSEMNVSTLELGDSALYLCASSFSYNEQFFGPGTRLTVL.

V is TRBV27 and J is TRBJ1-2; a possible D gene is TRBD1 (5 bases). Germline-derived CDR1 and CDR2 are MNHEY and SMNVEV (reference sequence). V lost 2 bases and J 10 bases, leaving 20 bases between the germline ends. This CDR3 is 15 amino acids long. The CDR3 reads CASSLSAGRIKDYTF. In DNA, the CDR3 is TGTGCCAGCAGTTTAAGCGCAGGGAGGATCAAGGACTACACCTTC.

CDR3 sequence reads: CASSEQGPLANYGYTF. CDR3 bases: TGTGCCAGCAGTGAGCAGGGGCCCTTAGCTAACTATGGCTACACCTTC. This sequence joins TRBV6-1 and TRBJ1-2; tentative D call: TRBD1 (6 bases). The V gene lost 3 bases and the J gene lost 0 bases, with 14 bases spanning the gap. The germline gives CDR1 MNHNS, CDR2 SASEGT. This CDR3 region has 16 residues.

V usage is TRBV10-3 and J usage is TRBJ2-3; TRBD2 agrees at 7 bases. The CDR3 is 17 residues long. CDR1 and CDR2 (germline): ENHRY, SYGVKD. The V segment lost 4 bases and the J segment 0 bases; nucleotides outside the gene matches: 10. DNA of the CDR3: TGTGCCATCAGTGGTCGACTAGCAACTACTAGCACAGATACGCAGTATTTT. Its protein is CAISGRLATTSTDTQYF.

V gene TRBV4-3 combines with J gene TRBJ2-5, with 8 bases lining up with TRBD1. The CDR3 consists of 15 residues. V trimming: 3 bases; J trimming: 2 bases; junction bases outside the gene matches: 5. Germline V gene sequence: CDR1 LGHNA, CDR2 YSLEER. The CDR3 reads CASSHPGQGQETQYF. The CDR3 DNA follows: TGCGCCAGCAGCCACCCTGGACAGGGACAAGAGACCCAGTACTTC.

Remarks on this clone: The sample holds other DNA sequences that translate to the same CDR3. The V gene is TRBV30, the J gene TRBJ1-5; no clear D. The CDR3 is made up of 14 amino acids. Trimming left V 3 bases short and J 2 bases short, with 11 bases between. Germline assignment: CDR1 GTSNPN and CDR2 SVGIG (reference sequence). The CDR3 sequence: CAWSLGVGNQPQHF. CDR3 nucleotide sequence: TGTGCCTGGAGCCTCGGGGTAGGCAATCAGCCCCAGCATTTT.

DNA for the CDR3: TGCGCCAGCAGCCCAGGACAGCGGGGAGACACTGAAGCTTTCTTT. Its translation is CASSPGQRGDTEAFF. The V gene is TRBV4-1, the J gene TRBJ1-1, with D possibly matching TRBD1 (6 bases). The CDR3 runs 15 residues. From germline, CDR1 is MGHRA and CDR2 YSYEKL. Trimming cost V 4 bases and J 3 bases, with 15 bases left between them.

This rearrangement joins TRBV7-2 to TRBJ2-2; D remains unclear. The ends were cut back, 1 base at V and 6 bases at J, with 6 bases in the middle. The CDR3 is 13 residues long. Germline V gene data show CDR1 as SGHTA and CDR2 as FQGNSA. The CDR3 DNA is TGTGCCAGCAGCTTAGACTTCGCCGGGGAGCTGTTTTTT. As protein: CASSLDFAGELFF.

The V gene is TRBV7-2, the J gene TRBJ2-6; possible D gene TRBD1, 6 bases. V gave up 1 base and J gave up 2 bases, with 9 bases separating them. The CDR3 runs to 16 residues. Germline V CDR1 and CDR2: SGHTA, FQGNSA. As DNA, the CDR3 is TGTGCCAGCAGCTTAGTCGCAGGGGCTGGGGCCAACGTCCTGACTTTC. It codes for CASSLVAGAGANVLTF.

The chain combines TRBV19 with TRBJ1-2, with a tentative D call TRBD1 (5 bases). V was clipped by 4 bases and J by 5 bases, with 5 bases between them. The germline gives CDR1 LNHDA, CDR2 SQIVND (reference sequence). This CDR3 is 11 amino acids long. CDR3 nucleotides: TGTGCCAGTAGTACAGGGTATGGCTACACCTTC. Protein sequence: CASSTGYGYTF.

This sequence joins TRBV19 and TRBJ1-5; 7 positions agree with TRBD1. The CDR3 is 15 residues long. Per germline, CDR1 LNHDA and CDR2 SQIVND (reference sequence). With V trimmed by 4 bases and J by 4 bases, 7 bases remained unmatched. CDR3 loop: CASSSGQAGNQPQHF. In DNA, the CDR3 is TGTGCCAGTAGTAGCGGACAGGCCGGAAATCAGCCCCAGCATTTT.

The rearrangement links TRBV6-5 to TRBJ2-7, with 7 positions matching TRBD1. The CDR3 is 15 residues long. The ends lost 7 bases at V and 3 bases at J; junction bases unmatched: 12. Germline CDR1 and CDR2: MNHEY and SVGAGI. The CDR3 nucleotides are TGTGCCAGCAAGAGAGCCGGGACAGAACACTACGAGCAGTACTTC. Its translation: CASKRAGTEHYEQYF.

CDR3 amino acids: CASSFPTDRVHKKLFF. CDR3 coding DNA: TGTGCCAGCAGTTTCCCCACAGACAGAGTCCACAAAAAACTGTTTTTT. This sequence joins TRBV28 and TRBJ1-4; tentatively, D is TRBD1 (5 bases). V was clipped by 3 bases and J by 9 bases, with 20 bases between them. CDR1 is MDHEN, CDR2 SYDVKM, per germline. The CDR3 runs to 16 residues.

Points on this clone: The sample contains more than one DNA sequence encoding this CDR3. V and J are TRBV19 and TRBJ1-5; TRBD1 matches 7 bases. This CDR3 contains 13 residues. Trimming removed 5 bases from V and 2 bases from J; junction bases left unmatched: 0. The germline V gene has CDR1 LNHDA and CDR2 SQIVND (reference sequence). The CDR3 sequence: CASSGTGNQPQHF. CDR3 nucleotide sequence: TGTGCCAGTAGTGGGACAGGCAATCAGCCCCAGCATTTT.

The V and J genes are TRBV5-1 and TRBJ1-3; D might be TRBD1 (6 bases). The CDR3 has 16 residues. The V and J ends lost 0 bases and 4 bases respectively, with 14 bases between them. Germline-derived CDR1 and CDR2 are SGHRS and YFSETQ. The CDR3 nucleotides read TGCGCCAGCAGCTTGGCAGGGGCCCAGTACGGAAACACCATATATTTT. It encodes CASSLAGAQYGNTIYF.

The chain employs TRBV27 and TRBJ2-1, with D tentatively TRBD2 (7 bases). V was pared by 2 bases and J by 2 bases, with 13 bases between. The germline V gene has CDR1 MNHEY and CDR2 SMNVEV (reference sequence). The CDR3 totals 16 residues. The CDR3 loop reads CASSLPGEGAYNEQFF. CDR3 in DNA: TGTGCCAGCAGTTTACCGGGGGAGGGGGCCTACAATGAGCAGTTCTTC.

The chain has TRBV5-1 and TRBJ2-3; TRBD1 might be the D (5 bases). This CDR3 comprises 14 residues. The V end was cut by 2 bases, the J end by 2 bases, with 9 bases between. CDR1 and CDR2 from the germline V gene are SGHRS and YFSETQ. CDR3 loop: CASSLGEPTDTQYF. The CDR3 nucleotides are TGCGCCAGCAGCTTAGGGGAACCCACAGATACGCAGTATTTT.

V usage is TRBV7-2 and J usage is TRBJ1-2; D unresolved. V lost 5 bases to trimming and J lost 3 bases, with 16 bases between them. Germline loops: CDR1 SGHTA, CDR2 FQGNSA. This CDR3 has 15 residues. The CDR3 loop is CASSVRKVGDYGYTF. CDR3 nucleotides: TGTGCCAGCAGCGTACGGAAGGTGGGCGACTATGGCTACACCTTC. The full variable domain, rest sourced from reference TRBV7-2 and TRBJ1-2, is GAGVSQSPSNKVTEKGKDVELRCDPISGHTALYWYRQSLGQGLEFLIYFQGNSAPDKSGLPSDRFSAERTGGSVSTLTIQRTQQEDSAVYLCASSVRKVGDYGYTFGSGTRLTVV.

The CDR3 DNA is TGTGCCAGCAGTTACGGGGGGGACAATGAGCAGTTCTTC. It encodes CASSYGGDNEQFF. This chain joins TRBV6-5 and TRBJ2-1; TRBD2 agrees at 7 bases. This CDR3 is built from 13 residues. J gave up 5 bases and V 2 bases, and 0 bases lay outside the gene matches. Germline V gene sequence: CDR1 MNHEY, CDR2 SVGAGI.

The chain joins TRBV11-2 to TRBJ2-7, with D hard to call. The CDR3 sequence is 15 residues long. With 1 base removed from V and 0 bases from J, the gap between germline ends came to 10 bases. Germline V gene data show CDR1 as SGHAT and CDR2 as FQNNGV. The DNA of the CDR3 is TGTGCCAGCAGCTTAGCACTCGATTCCTCCTACGAGCAGTACTTC. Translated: CASSLALDSSYEQYF.

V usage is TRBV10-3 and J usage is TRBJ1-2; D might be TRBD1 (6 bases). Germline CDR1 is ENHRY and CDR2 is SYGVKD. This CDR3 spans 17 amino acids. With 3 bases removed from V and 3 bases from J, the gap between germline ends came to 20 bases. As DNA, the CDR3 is TGTGCCATCAGTGACCCCGGACAGACGTTATCGTACTATGGCTACACCTTC. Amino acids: CAISDPGQTLSYYGYTF.

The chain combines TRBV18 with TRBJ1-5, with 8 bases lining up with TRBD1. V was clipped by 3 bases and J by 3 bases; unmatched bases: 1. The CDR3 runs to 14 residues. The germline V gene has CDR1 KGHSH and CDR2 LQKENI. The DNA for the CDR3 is TGTGCCAGCTCACCGGACAGGGTCAATCAGCCCCAGCATTTT. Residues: CASSPDRVNQPQHF.

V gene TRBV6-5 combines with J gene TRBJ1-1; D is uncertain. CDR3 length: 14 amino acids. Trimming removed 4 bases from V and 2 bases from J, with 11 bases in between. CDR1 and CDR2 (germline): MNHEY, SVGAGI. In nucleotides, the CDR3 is TGTGCCAGCAGTTCCCCAGGCTACAACACTGAAGCTTTCTTT. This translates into CASSSPGYNTEAFF.

CDR3 residues: CASSLIYGGELFF. CDR3 DNA sequence: TGTGCCAGCAGTTTAATTTACGGCGGGGAGCTGTTTTTT. V gene TRBV28 combines with J gene TRBJ2-2, with no clear D. The V gene lost 2 bases and the J gene lost 7 bases, with 8 bases spanning the gap. The CDR3 sequence is 13 residues long. The germline V gene encodes CDR1 MDHEN and CDR2 SYDVKM.

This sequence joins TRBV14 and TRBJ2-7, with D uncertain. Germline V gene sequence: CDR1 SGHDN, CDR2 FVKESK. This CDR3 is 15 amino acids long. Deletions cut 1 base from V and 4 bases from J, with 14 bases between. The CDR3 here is CASSQATNPSYEQYF. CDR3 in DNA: TGTGCCAGCAGCCAAGCCACCAACCCTAGTTACGAGCAGTACTTC.

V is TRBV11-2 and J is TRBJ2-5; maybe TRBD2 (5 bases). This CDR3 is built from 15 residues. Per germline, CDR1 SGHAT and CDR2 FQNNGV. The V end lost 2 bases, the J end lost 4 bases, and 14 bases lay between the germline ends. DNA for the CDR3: TGTGCCAGCAGCTTAATTGGGTCGGCGGGAGAGACCCAGTACTTC. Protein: CASSLIGSAGETQYF.